Following are 16 T cell receptor beta chains from one sample sequenced in a study of a mutant IDH1 vaccine in newly diagnosed glioma. This sample's time point: baseline, week 1 (first vaccination visit). Noted treatment: pre-vaccination baseline after standard-of-care therapy. Clones were read by immunoSEQ multiplex PCR, and TCRdb kept only the in-frame ones, dropping some. Among about 92,000 clones listed, about 80% were seen once. The source material was PBMCs, sampled from a glioma patient treated with radiotherapy, temozolomide or both. These receptors all come from a woman in her fifties or sixties with glioma.

V gene TRBV19 combines with J gene TRBJ1-1; D is uncertain. The CDR3 is 11 amino acids. CDR1 and CDR2 (germline): LNHDA, SQIVND (reference sequence). Trimming left V 7 bases short and J 10 bases short, with 13 bases between. CDR3 amino acids: CASTGGFGAFF. The CDR3 nucleotides are TGTGCCAGTACGGGAGGGTTCGGAGCTTTCTTT.

The chain carries TRBV27 and TRBJ1-6; D is ambiguous. This CDR3 comprises 13 residues. Germline V gene lookup returns CDR1 MNHEY and CDR2 SMNVEV (reference sequence). V lost 7 bases and J lost 4, with 8 bases in between. CDR3 nucleotide sequence: TGTGCCAGCAACCGAGGGTATAATTCACCCCTCCACTTT. Translating it yields CASNRGYNSPLHF.

The rearrangement joins TRBV19 to TRBJ1-2, with a weak D call TRBD1 (5 bases). Germline CDR1 and CDR2: LNHDA and SQIVND (reference sequence). This CDR3 has 14 amino acids. The germline V and J ends were trimmed by 10 bases and 5 bases, with 20 bases remaining between them. DNA of the CDR3: TGTGCCACTAAGGGGTTTGGGGAGGGGTATGGCTACACCTTC. As protein: CATKGFGEGYGYTF.

A single count supports this clone. This chain connects TRBV19 to TRBJ2-5; 9 positions agree with TRBD1. The CDR3 contains 14 residues. The germline V gene encodes CDR1 LNHDA and CDR2 SQIVND (reference sequence). V dropped 9 bases and J dropped 4; count of bases not matched to a gene: 9. The CDR3 sequence is CASKRQGEAETQYF. The DNA for the CDR3 is TGTGCCAGCAAGCGACAGGGGGAAGCAGAGACCCAGTACTTC. Using reference TRBV19 and TRBJ2-5 for the parts outside the CDR3, the full variable domain is DGGITQSPKYLFRKEGQNVTLSCEQNLNHDAMYWYRQDPGQGLRLIYYSQIVNDFQKGDIAEGYSVSREKKESFPLTVTSAQKNPTAFYLCASKRQGEAETQYFGPGTRLLVL.

The genes are TRBV4-1 and TRBJ1-2; possibly TRBD1 for D (6 bases). The CDR3 is 16 amino acids. The V gene's germline CDR1 is MGHRA and CDR2 YSYEKL. V lost 0 bases to trimming and J lost 2 bases, with 13 bases between them. CDR3 bases: TGCGCCAGCAGCCAAGAAGTACAGGGCTCCAACTATGGCTACACCTTC. Its protein is CASSQEVQGSNYGYTF.

This rearrangement joins TRBV7-3 to TRBJ1-1, with a possible D match to TRBD1 (5 bases). CDR3 size: 17 residues. Trimming shortened V by 4 bases and J by 0 bases, and 18 bases separated the two germline ends. Germline V gives CDR1 SGHTA, CDR2 FQGTGA. CDR3 coding DNA: TGTGCCAGCAGCTCCCGGGGAGGGGCCCGCATGAACACTGAAGCTTTCTTT. The encoded protein is CASSSRGGARMNTEAFF.

The gene calls are TRBV20-1 and TRBJ2-7, with D uncertain. The V gene's germline CDR1 is DFQATT and CDR2 SNEGSKA (reference sequence). The CDR3 is 11 residues long. V was shortened by 7 bases and J by 4 bases, with 11 bases between the two germline ends. The chain's CDR3 is CSVLASYEQYF. In nucleotides, the CDR3 is TGCAGTGTCCTGGCTTCTTACGAGCAGTACTTC.

The chain couples TRBV9 to TRBJ2-5; D tentatively fits TRBD1 or TRBD2 (5 bases each). CDR3 length: 14 residues. Germline loops: CDR1 SGDLS, CDR2 YYNGEE. Deletions cut 6 bases from V and 5 bases from J, with 17 bases between. CDR3 sequence reads: CASNLGTSGETQYF. DNA of the CDR3: TGTGCCAGCAATCTAGGGACCTCCGGGGAGACCCAGTACTTC.

V usage is TRBV25-1 and J usage is TRBJ2-7; 10 bases align to TRBD1. CDR1 and CDR2 (germline): MGHDK, SYGVNS. After removal of 5 bases from V and 2 bases from J, the junction contained 6 bases not matched to a gene. The CDR3 consists of 15 residues. CDR3 nucleotides: TGTGCCAGCAGTCTACTTGGGACAGGGGCCTACGAGCAGTACTTC. Encoded protein: CASSLLGTGAYEQYF.

As concerns this clone: A read error may account for a junction end that differs from germline. The chain carries TRBV7-9 and TRBJ1-2; the D is unclear. The germline gives CDR1 SEHNR, CDR2 FQNEAQ (reference sequence). This CDR3 is built from 13 residues. The CDR3 region is CASSLDPNNGYTF. CDR3 in DNA: TGTGCCAGCAGCTTAGATCCTAACAATGGCTACACCTTC.

The chain has TRBV11-2 and TRBJ2-5; 12 bases line up with TRBD2. V trimming: 5 bases; J trimming: 0 bases; junction bases outside the gene matches: 4. From germline, CDR1 is SGHAT and CDR2 FQNNGV. This CDR3 has 16 residues. This chain's CDR3 is CASSKGLAGNQETQYF. As DNA, the CDR3 is TGTGCCAGCAGCAAAGGACTAGCGGGGAACCAAGAGACCCAGTACTTC.

The V call is TRBV6-4, the J call TRBJ2-1, with D unclear. This CDR3 contains 16 residues. CDR1 and CDR2 from the germline V gene are MRHNA and SNTAGT. V was clipped by 0 bases and J by 4 bases, with 13 bases between them. The CDR3 coding sequence is TGTGCCAGCAGTGACTCGGGGTGGGGAACATACAATGAGCAGTTCTTC. Encoded protein: CASSDSGWGTYNEQFF.

The chain links TRBV19 to TRBJ1-2; the D is unclear. The germline V and J ends were trimmed by 5 bases and 7 bases, with 20 bases remaining between them. Germline CDR1 LNHDA, CDR2 SQIVND (reference sequence). This CDR3 comprises 15 residues. The CDR3 spells CASSLAGLQARGYTF. CDR3 DNA sequence: TGTGCCAGTAGTCTCGCCGGACTTCAAGCCCGTGGCTACACCTTC.

The J gene is TRBJ2-5, the V gene TRBV19; no definite D call. The CDR3 has 14 amino acids. Germline V CDR1 and CDR2: LNHDA, SQIVND (reference sequence). V gave up 5 bases and J gave up 5 bases, with 15 bases separating them. The CDR3 DNA follows: TGTGCCAGTAGTGGGCCAAGCTCGGGCGAGACCCAGTACTTC. It is translated as CASSGPSSGETQYF.

V usage is TRBV9 and J usage is TRBJ2-7; 7 bases are a match to TRBD1. This CDR3 has 16 residues. The junction had 11 bases not matched to a gene; V was cut back by 3 bases and J by 2 bases. Per germline, CDR1 SGDLS and CDR2 YYNGEE. Here the CDR3 reads CASSALDREGPYEQYF. CDR3 sequence (DNA): TGTGCCAGCAGCGCCCTAGACAGGGAAGGGCCCTACGAGCAGTACTTC.

This clone came up a few times. This chain joins TRBV5-5 and TRBJ1-1; no definite D call. V was trimmed by 6 bases and J by 1 base, leaving 13 bases between them. The CDR3 sequence is 14 residues long. The germline V gene has CDR1 SGHKS and CDR2 YYEKEE (reference sequence). CDR3: CASTTTVKNTEAFF. Here the CDR3 DNA reads TGTGCCAGCACGACGACGGTAAAGAACACTGAAGCTTTCTTT.